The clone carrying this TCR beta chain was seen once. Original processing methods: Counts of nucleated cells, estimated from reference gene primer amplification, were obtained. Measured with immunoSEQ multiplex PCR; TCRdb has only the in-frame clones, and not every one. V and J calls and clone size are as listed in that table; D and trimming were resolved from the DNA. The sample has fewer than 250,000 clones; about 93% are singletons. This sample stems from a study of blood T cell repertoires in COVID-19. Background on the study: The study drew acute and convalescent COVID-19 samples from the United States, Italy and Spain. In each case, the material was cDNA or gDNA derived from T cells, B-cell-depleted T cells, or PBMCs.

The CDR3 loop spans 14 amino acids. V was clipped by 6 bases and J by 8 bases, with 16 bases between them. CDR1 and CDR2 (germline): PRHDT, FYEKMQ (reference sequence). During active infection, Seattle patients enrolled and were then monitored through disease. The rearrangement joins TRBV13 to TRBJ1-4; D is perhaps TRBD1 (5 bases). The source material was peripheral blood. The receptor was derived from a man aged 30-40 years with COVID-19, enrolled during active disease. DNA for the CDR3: TGTGCCAGCAGGAACCAGGGAGGGGAAGAAAAACTGTTTTTT. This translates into CASRNQGGEEKLFF.